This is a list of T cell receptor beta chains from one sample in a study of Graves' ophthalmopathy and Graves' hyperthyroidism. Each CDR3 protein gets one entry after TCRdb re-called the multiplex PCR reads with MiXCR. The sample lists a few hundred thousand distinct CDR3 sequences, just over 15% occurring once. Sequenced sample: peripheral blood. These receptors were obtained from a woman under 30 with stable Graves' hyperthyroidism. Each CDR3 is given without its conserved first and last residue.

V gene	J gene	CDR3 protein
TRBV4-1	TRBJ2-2	ATRGGNTGELF
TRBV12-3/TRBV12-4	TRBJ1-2	ASRLGPEGYT
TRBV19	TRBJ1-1	ASSVRSAEAF
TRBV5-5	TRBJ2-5	ASRRGTSAIRETQY
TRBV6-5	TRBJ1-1	ASSYGGGTGSGTEAF
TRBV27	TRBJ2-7	ASRTDRRSYEQY
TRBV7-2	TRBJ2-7	ASSLASLLYEQY
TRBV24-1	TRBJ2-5	ATTSQGRREETQY
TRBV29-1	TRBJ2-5	SAGWVGSQETQY
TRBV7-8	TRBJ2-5	ASSPTSGTQY
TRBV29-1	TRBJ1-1	SVAGMGTEAF
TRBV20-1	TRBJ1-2	SVSRDPNYGYT
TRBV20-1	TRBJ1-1	SAGIGATEAF
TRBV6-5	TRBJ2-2	ASSYPLGGGAAGELF
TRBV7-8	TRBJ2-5	ASSPRSETQY
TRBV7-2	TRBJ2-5	ASSLVASGGVKTQY
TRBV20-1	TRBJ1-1	SAGPPNTEAF
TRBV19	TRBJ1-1	ASRVRLADTEAF
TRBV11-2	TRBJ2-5	ASSSVGRGAKGTQY
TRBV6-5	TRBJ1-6	ASSFNENSPLH